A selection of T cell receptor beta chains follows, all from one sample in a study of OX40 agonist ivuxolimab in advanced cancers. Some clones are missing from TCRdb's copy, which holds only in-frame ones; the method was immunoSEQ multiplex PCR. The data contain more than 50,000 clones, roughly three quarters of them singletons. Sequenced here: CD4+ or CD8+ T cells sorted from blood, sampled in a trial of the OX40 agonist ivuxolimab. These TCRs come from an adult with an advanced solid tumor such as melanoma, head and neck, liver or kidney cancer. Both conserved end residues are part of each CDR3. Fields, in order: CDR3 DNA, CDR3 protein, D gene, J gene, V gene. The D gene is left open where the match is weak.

DNA: TGCGCCAGCAGCCAAGGACTAGCGGGGCTGGGGACCCAGTACTTC; CDR3: CASSQGLAGLGTQYF; D: TRBD2; J: TRBJ2-5; V: TRBV4-1
DNA: TGTGCCAGCAGTAAAGGGGGAAATTCACCCCTCCACTTT; CDR3: CASSKGGNSPLHF; D: NA; J: TRBJ1-6; V: TRBV11-2
DNA: TGTGCCAGCAGTCGCCAGGAAGAGACCCAGTACTTC; CDR3: CASSRQEETQYF; D: NA; J: TRBJ2-5; V: TRBV2
DNA: TGTGCCAGCTCACCGCAGGGTTGGGGTGGGAACACTGAAGCTTTCTTT; CDR3: CASSPQGWGGNTEAFF; D: NA; J: TRBJ1-1; V: TRBV18
DNA: TGTGCCAGCGGACAGGTTGGGGTCGGCGAGCAGTACTTC; CDR3: CASGQVGVGEQYF; D: TRBD1; J: TRBJ2-7; V: TRBV6-5
DNA: TGCGCCAGCAGCTTGGAGCCGGGACCGAACACCGGGGAGCTGTTTTTT; CDR3: CASSLEPGPNTGELFF; D: NA; J: TRBJ2-2; V: TRBV5-1
DNA: TGTGCCAGCATCGAAAGGCTCGTGCTTGGTTCTAGGCAGTTCTTC; CDR3: CASIERLVLGSRQFF; D: NA; J: TRBJ2-1; V: TRBV5-5
DNA: TGTGCCACCAGCAGAGATGGGTGGGGACCCCCTGGAGAAAAACTGTTTTTT; CDR3: CATSRDGWGPPGEKLFF; D: NA; J: TRBJ1-4; V: TRBV15
DNA: TGTGCCAGCAGTCCCCCCCCAGAGCGGGGGGGCTCCTACAATGAGCAGTTCTTC; CDR3: CASSPPPERGGSYNEQFF; D: TRBD2; J: TRBJ2-1; V: TRBV27
DNA: TGTGCCAGCTCACCTAGACAGGGAACCAACACTGAAGCTTTCTTT; CDR3: CASSPRQGTNTEAFF; D: TRBD1; J: TRBJ1-1; V: TRBV18
DNA: TGCGCCAGCAGCTTGGGGGGACTAGCGGGACCGGGCAAAAACATTCAGTACTTC; CDR3: CASSLGGLAGPGKNIQYF; D: TRBD2; J: TRBJ2-4; V: TRBV5-1
DNA: TGCGCCAGCAGCTCGGGACAGCCAGACAATGAGCAGTTCTTC; CDR3: CASSSGQPDNEQFF; D: TRBD1; J: TRBJ2-1; V: TRBV5-1
DNA: TGTGCCAGCAGCCAATTGGGGGCCGGGGAGCTGTTTTTT; CDR3: CASSQLGAGELFF; D: NA; J: TRBJ2-2; V: TRBV14
DNA: TGTGCCAGCAGCCCGGGACTAGCGCTGGACGTGGGTCACGAGCAGTACTTC; CDR3: CASSPGLALDVGHEQYF; D: TRBD2; J: TRBJ2-7; V: TRBV9
DNA: TGTGCCAGCAGCTTAGGAGGAAGTGAAACCTACGAGCAGTACTTC; CDR3: CASSLGGSETYEQYF; D: NA; J: TRBJ2-7; V: TRBV7-2
DNA: TGTGCCAGTAGTATAACGGGCAGGGTCGACGAGCAGTACTTC; CDR3: CASSITGRVDEQYF; D: NA; J: TRBJ2-7; V: TRBV19
DNA: TGTGCCACCTCTAAGGCTGGCACTAGCGGAAAATACGAGCAGTACTTC; CDR3: CATSKAGTSGKYEQYF; D: TRBD2; J: TRBJ2-7; V: TRBV15
DNA: TGCGCCAGCAGTGACGGAGGCAGCCGAAGGAAAAATGGCTACACCTTC; CDR3: CASSDGGSRRKNGYTF; D: NA; J: TRBJ1-2; V: TRBV10-2
DNA: TGTGCCTGGAGGGGCAGGGAGAACACTGAAGCTTTCTTT; CDR3: CAWRGRENTEAFF; D: NA; J: TRBJ1-1; V: TRBV30
DNA: TGTGCCAGCAGAGAAAGAACTAGCTCCTACAATGAGCAGTTCTTC; CDR3: CASRERTSSYNEQFF; D: NA; J: TRBJ2-1; V: TRBV2
DNA: TGTGCCGTCTTACCGGGGAAGACCGGGGAGCTGTTTTTT; CDR3: CAVLPGKTGELFF; D: NA; J: TRBJ2-2; V: TRBV28
DNA: TGCAGTGCTAGGGGAAGAGATACGCAGTATTTT; CDR3: CSARGRDTQYF; D: NA; J: TRBJ2-3; V: TRBV20-1
DNA: TGTGCCAGCAGCTTAATAGCGGTAGGGAGCACTGAAGCTTTCTTT; CDR3: CASSLIAVGSTEAFF; D: NA; J: TRBJ1-1; V: TRBV7-9
DNA: TGTGCCAGCGGGCGACGTTTGGGGGAGACCCAGTACTTC; CDR3: CASGRRLGETQYF; D: NA; J: TRBJ2-5; V: TRBV6-5
DNA: TGTGCCAGCAGCCCCCCATTGGCAAGTACTGAAGCTTTCTTT; CDR3: CASSPPLASTEAFF; D: NA; J: TRBJ1-1; V: TRBV5-6
DNA: TGTGCCAGCAGCGCCCGGGGACGGGTGGAAGAAAAACTGTTTTTT; CDR3: CASSARGRVEEKLFF; D: NA; J: TRBJ1-4; V: TRBV9
DNA: TGTGCCAGCAGTTTATTGGATCCCAGCGGACCATACAATGAGCAGTTCTTC; CDR3: CASSLLDPSGPYNEQFF; D: NA; J: TRBJ2-1; V: TRBV28
DNA: TGTGCCAGCAGCCTACAGGGGGCGAACACTGAAGCTTTCTTT; CDR3: CASSLQGANTEAFF; D: TRBD1; J: TRBJ1-1; V: TRBV7-9
DNA: TGTGCCTGGAAGTTTCTCTATGGCTACACCTTC; CDR3: CAWKFLYGYTF; D: NA; J: TRBJ1-2; V: TRBV30
DNA: TGTGCCAGCAGCCGCCGGGACAGGACAGATACGCAGTATTTT; CDR3: CASSRRDRTDTQYF; D: TRBD1; J: TRBJ2-3; V: TRBV6-5
DNA: TGTGCCAGTAGTATGACGGCAGGGAGTCCTTCTGAAGCTTTCTTT; CDR3: CASSMTAGSPSEAFF; D: NA; J: TRBJ1-1; V: TRBV19
DNA: TGTGCCAGCAGCTTAGTAACAGCCGCGAACACTGAAGCTTTCTTT; CDR3: CASSLVTAANTEAFF; D: NA; J: TRBJ1-1; V: TRBV7-8
DNA: TGTGCCAGCAGCTTAGAGACAGGGCTCTACACCTTC; CDR3: CASSLETGLYTF; D: TRBD1; J: TRBJ1-2; V: TRBV7-9
DNA: TGTGCCAGCTCCCCCGCTACAGAATACGAGCAGTACTTC; CDR3: CASSPATEYEQYF; D: NA; J: TRBJ2-7; V: TRBV18